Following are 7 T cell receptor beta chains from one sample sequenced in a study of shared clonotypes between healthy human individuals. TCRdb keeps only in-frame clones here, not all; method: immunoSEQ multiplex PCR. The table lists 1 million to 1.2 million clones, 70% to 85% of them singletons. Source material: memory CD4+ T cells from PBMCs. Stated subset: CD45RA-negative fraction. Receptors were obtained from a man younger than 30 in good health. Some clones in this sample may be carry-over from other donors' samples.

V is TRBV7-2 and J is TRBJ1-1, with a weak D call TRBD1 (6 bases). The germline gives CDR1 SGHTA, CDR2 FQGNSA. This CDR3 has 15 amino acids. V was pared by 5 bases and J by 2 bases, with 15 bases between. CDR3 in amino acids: CASSREQGSNTEAFF. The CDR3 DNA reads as TGTGCCAGCAGCCGAGAACAGGGCTCCAACACTGAAGCTTTCTTT.

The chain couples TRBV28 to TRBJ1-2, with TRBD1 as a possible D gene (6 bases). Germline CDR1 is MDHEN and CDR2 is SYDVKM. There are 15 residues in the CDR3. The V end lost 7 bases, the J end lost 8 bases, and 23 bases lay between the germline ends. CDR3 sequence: CASTPTRGGARGYTF. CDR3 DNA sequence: TGTGCCAGCACACCCACGAGGGGGGGGGCCCGAGGCTACACCTTC.

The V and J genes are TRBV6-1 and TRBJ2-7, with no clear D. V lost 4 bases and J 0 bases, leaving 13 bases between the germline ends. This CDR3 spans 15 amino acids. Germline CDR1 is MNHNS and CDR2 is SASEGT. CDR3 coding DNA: TGTGCCAGCAGTGCGGACCTCCTAGGCTCCTACGAGCAGTACTTC. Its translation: CASSADLLGSYEQYF.

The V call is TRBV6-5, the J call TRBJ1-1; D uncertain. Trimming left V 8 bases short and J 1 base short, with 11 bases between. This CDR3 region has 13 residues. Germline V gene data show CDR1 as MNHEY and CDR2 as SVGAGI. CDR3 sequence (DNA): TGTGCCAGCTCCATCAGGCCGAACACTGAAGCTTTCTTT. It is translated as CASSIRPNTEAFF.

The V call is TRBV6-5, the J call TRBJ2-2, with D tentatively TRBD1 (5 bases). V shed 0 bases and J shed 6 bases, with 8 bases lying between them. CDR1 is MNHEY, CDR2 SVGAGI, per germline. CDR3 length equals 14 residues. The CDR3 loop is CASSYSGAPGELFF. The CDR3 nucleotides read TGTGCCAGCAGTTACTCAGGGGCCCCCGGGGAGCTGTTTTTT.

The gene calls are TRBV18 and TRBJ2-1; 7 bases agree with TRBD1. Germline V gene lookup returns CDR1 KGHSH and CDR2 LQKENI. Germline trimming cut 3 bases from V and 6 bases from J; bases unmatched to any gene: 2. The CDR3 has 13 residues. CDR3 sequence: CASSPGQTNEQFF. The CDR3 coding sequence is TGTGCCAGCTCACCGGGACAGACCAATGAGCAGTTCTTC. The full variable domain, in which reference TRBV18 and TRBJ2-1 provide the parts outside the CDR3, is NAGVMQNPRHLVRRRGQEARLRCSPMKGHSHVYWYRQLPEEGLKFMVYLQKENIIDESGMPKERFSAEFPKEGPSILRIQQVVRGDSAAYFCASSPGQTNEQFFGPGTRLTVL.

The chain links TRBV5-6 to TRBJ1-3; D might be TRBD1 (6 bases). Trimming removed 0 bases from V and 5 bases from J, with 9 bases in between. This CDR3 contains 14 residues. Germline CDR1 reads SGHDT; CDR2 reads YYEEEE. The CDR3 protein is CASSLGQVRNTIYF. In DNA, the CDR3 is TGTGCCAGCAGCTTGGGACAGGTCCGAAACACCATATATTTT.